The 25 T cell receptor beta chains listed next were all sequenced from one sample in a study of blood T cell repertoires in COVID-19. The method was immunoSEQ multiplex PCR; TCRdb's version includes in-frame clones alone and lacks a portion of them. This sample has around 70,000 clones, with more than 75% found just once. The source material was peripheral blood. The receptors come from a human donor in a cohort sampled during active COVID-19.

The table lists this clone with many counts. J is TRBJ1-4 and V is TRBV5-4; the D gene is possibly TRBD1 (5 bases). CDR3 length equals 14 residues. V was shortened by 3 bases and J by 7 bases, with 13 bases between the two germline ends. Germline CDR1 and CDR2: SGHNT and YYREEE (reference sequence). The CDR3 protein is CASSSPGGGEKLFF. In DNA form, the CDR3 reads TGTGCCAGCAGCTCCCCGGGGGGGGGTGAAAAACTGTTTTTT. Full variable domain (missing parts from reference TRBV5-4 and TRBJ1-4): ETGVTQSPTHLIKTRGQQVTLRCSSQSGHNTVSWYQQALGQGPQFIFQYYREEENGRGNFPPRFSGLQFPNYSSELNVNALELDDSALYLCASSSPGGGEKLFFGSGTQLSVL.

The chain is built from TRBV29-1 and TRBJ2-1, with 7 bases aligning to TRBD1. Per the germline V gene, CDR1 is SQVTM and CDR2 is ANQGSEA. With 1 base clipped from V and 4 bases from J, the junction kept 7 bases outside the gene matches. CDR3 size: 15 residues. CDR3 nucleotides: TGCAGCGTTGAAGTTTGGGACAGTAGATACAATGAGCAGTTCTTC. Translation: CSVEVWDSRYNEQFF.

The CDR3 reads CASSYATGPGNTIYF. The DNA of the CDR3 is TGTGCCAGCAGTTACGCCACAGGGCCTGGAAACACCATATATTTT. The V call is TRBV6-5, the J call TRBJ1-3, with a tentative D call TRBD1 (6 bases). Between the trimmed V and J ends, which lost 2 bases and 2 bases, there was a span of 10 bases. Germline V gene sequence: CDR1 MNHEY, CDR2 SVGAGI. The CDR3 runs to 15 residues.

This clone was seen a few times. V and J are TRBV10-2 and TRBJ2-1; 7 nucleotides agree with TRBD2. Germline V gene lookup returns CDR1 WSHSY and CDR2 SAAADI. The J segment lost 0 bases and the V segment lost 2 bases, leaving 1 base of the junction unmatched. The CDR3 runs 15 residues. CDR3 loop: CASSETSASYNEQFF. The CDR3 DNA reads TGCGCCAGCAGTGAGACTAGCGCCTCCTACAATGAGCAGTTCTTC.

This rearrangement joins TRBV5-6 to TRBJ2-5; D possibly corresponds to TRBD2 (5 bases). Germline V gene sequence: CDR1 SGHDT, CDR2 YYEEEE. Trimming stripped 3 bases from V and 5 bases from J, with 17 bases between. The CDR3 covers 15 residues. CDR3 coding DNA: TGTGCCAGCAGCTCGGAGCCGAGGGCTGGGGAGACCCAGTACTTC. As protein: CASSSEPRAGETQYF.

The chain recombines TRBV6-4 with TRBJ2-3; weak D call: TRBD2 (6 bases). V was pared by 2 bases and J by 3 bases, with 6 bases between. Germline lookup yields CDR1 MRHNA and CDR2 SNTAGT. The CDR3 runs to 13 residues. Here the CDR3 reads CASSDGGTDTQYF. CDR3 sequence (DNA): TGTGCCAGCAGTGACGGAGGGACAGATACGCAGTATTTT.

The V gene is TRBV5-1, the J gene TRBJ2-7, with a tentative D call TRBD2 (6 bases). Germline V CDR1 and CDR2: SGHRS, YFSETQ. V was clipped by 4 bases and J by 4 bases, with 18 bases between them. This CDR3 has 15 amino acids. The CDR3 sequence is CASSRNRDSTYEQYF. In nucleotides, the CDR3 is TGCGCCAGCAGCAGAAACCGGGACTCTACGTACGAGCAGTACTTC.

The chain joins TRBV7-8 to TRBJ1-4; D gene ambiguous. The CDR3 covers 16 residues. V was pared by 6 bases and J by 0 bases, with 14 bases between. The germline V gene encodes CDR1 SGHVS and CDR2 FQNEAQ. The CDR3, as DNA: TGTGCCAGCAGTCCCCTGGCGGGAGCAACTAATGAAAAACTGTTTTTT. Protein: CASSPLAGATNEKLFF.

This clone was seen a single time. This chain uses TRBV5-6 with TRBJ2-5; D perhaps matches TRBD1 (5 bases). Trimming took off 0 bases at V and 5 bases at J, with 11 bases between the two ends. Per germline, CDR1 SGHDT and CDR2 YYEEEE. This CDR3 is 14 amino acids long. CDR3 DNA: TGTGCCAGCAGCTTGGTGGGCAGGGCGGAGACCCAGTACTTC. Protein: CASSLVGRAETQYF.

This chain uses TRBV2 with TRBJ2-7, with TRBD1 matching 10 bases. The CDR3 is 14 amino acids. Germline-derived CDR1 and CDR2 are SNHLY and FYNNEI. With V trimmed by 6 bases and J by 7 bases, 9 bases remained unmatched. For the CDR3, the DNA is TGTGCCAGCAGGACTAGACAGGGGGCGGGAGAGCAGTACTTC. Amino acid sequence: CASRTRQGAGEQYF.

This chain connects TRBV28 to TRBJ2-1; TRBD2 might be the D (5 bases). V was cut by 2 bases and J by 2 bases, with 25 bases left in between. CDR1 is MDHEN and CDR2 is SYDVKM in the germline V gene. The CDR3 loop spans 20 amino acids. The CDR3 sequence: CASSLPWESPEVGTYNEQFF. For the CDR3, the DNA is TGTGCCAGCAGTTTACCCTGGGAATCGCCGGAGGTGGGAACCTACAATGAGCAGTTCTTC.

Here the CDR3 reads CASSEIERYSNQPQHF. The CDR3 DNA reads TGTGCCAGCAGTGAAATAGAGAGATATAGCAATCAGCCCCAGCATTTT. The chain recombines TRBV6-1 with TRBJ1-5, with D hard to call. V was clipped by 2 bases and J by 0 bases, with 11 bases between them. This CDR3 region has 16 residues. The V gene's germline CDR1 is MNHNS and CDR2 SASEGT.

J is TRBJ2-7 and V is TRBV7-9; TRBD1 matches at 7 bases. CDR1 SEHNR and CDR2 FQNEAQ come from the germline V gene (reference sequence). The V and J ends lost 7 bases and 0 bases, in that order; junction bases with no gene match: 6. The CDR3 consists of 14 residues. CDR3: CASTSDRISYEQYF. Written as DNA, the CDR3 is TGTGCCAGCACCTCGGACAGGATCTCCTACGAGCAGTACTTC.

The chain has TRBV29-1 and TRBJ2-2; D may be TRBD1 (6 bases). Germline loops: CDR1 SQVTM, CDR2 ANQGSEA. The V gene lost 7 bases and the J gene lost 2 bases, with 11 bases spanning the gap. The CDR3 contains 13 residues. CDR3 DNA sequence: TGCAGCGGTAGCAGGGGAAACACCGGGGAGCTGTTTTTT. Protein: CSGSRGNTGELFF.

The chain recombines TRBV6-5 with TRBJ2-7; TRBD2 matches 7 bases. The germline V gene has CDR1 MNHEY and CDR2 SVGAGI. The CDR3 length is 14 residues. The ends lost 6 bases at V and 4 bases at J; junction bases unmatched: 9. The CDR3 sequence: CASSDSGIGYEQYF. The DNA of the CDR3 is TGTGCCAGCAGCGACAGCGGGATCGGGTACGAGCAGTACTTC.

This clone was observed once. The V gene is TRBV28, the J gene TRBJ1-4, with D perhaps matching TRBD1 (6 bases). V lost 6 bases and J lost 7, with 18 bases in between. Germline lookup yields CDR1 MDHEN and CDR2 SYDVKM. The CDR3 is made up of 15 amino acids. CDR3: CASSTPLGASEKLFF. The CDR3 DNA is TGTGCCAGCAGCACCCCTTTGGGGGCCAGTGAAAAACTGTTTTTT.

The chain links TRBV28 to TRBJ2-7; 9 nucleotides line up with TRBD2. J gave up 7 bases and V 7 bases, and 11 bases lay outside the gene matches. CDR1 is MDHEN and CDR2 is SYDVKM in the germline V gene. The CDR3 runs to 14 residues. The CDR3 DNA sequence: TGTGCCAGCACCGTTCTTAGCGGGAGAAGTGAGCAGTACTTC. Protein sequence: CASTVLSGRSEQYF.

The rearrangement uses TRBV10-3 and TRBJ2-7, with 8 bases fitting TRBD1. The CDR3 runs 13 residues. V lost 10 bases and J lost 5; bases outside the gene matches: 10. From germline, CDR1 is ENHRY and CDR2 SYGVKD. The DNA for the CDR3 is TGTGCCACCACCGGACAGGGAAAGGACGAGCAGTACTTC. This sequence encodes CATTGQGKDEQYF.

Here the CDR3 reads CASSLSPEYTEAFF. The CDR3 DNA reads as TGTGCCAGCAGTTTATCGCCCGAGTACACTGAAGCTTTCTTT. The chain couples TRBV27 to TRBJ1-1; D is undetermined. The germline V and J ends were trimmed by 0 bases and 3 bases, with 8 bases remaining between them. The CDR3 is made up of 14 amino acids. Germline V gene data show CDR1 as MNHEY and CDR2 as SMNVEV (reference sequence).

Of note for this clone: One junction end disagrees with the germline gene, perhaps due to a read error. This chain links TRBV7-7 with TRBJ2-5; 7 bases are a match to TRBD2. Looked up from germline, CDR1 is SSHAT and CDR2 is FNYEAQ (reference sequence). This CDR3 spans 14 amino acids. This chain's CDR3 is CASTPRAGAKTQYF. In DNA form, the CDR3 reads TGTGCTAGCACCCCTCGGGCGGGAGCCAAGACCCAGTACTTC.

The V gene is TRBV7-2, the J gene TRBJ2-7, with D maybe TRBD2 (7 bases). The CDR3 is made up of 16 amino acids. V was shortened by 5 bases and J by 2 bases, with 19 bases between the two germline ends. The germline gives CDR1 SGHTA, CDR2 FQGNSA. CDR3 residues: CASSPLATRGTYEQYF. As DNA, the CDR3 is TGTGCCAGCAGCCCACTAGCGACCAGGGGCACCTACGAGCAGTACTTC.

This clone was detected once. The CDR3 sequence is CASSLGLGPFYGYTF. The CDR3 nucleotides are TGTGCCAGCAGCTTAGGTCTGGGCCCCTTCTATGGCTACACCTTC. The rearrangement links TRBV7-2 to TRBJ1-2; unclear D gene. V lost 1 base and J lost 4, with 13 bases in between. The CDR3 covers 15 residues. The germline CDR1 and CDR2 sequences are SGHTA and FQGNSA.

V usage is TRBV24-1 and J usage is TRBJ2-2; 7 positions match TRBD2. The CDR3 totals 14 residues. V gave up 10 bases and J gave up 5 bases; unmatched junction bases: 9. Germline values: CDR1 KGHDR, CDR2 SFDVKD. CDR3: CATARGSKTGELFF. CDR3 coding DNA: TGTGCCACGGCCCGCGGGAGCAAAACCGGGGAGCTGTTTTTT.

This chain joins TRBV3-1 (or the pseudogene TRBV3-2) and TRBJ1-1; 8 bases agree with TRBD1. V lost 4 bases to trimming and J lost 6 bases; unmatched junction nucleotides: 10. This CDR3 contains 15 residues. The germline CDR1 and CDR2 sequences are LGHDT and YNNKEL (reference sequence). In DNA, the CDR3 is TGTGCCAGCAGCCCACAGGACAGGGATTTCCCTGAAGCTTTCTTT. Translated: CASSPQDRDFPEAFF.

The CDR3 DNA follows: TGTGCCAGTAGTATCCTTTCAGGGGGCGATGGCTACACCTTC. Translated, it gives CASSILSGGDGYTF. The chain is built from TRBV19 and TRBJ1-2; TRBD1 aligns across 8 bases. This CDR3 contains 14 residues. Germline values: CDR1 LNHDA, CDR2 SQIVND (reference sequence). The V segment lost 3 bases and the J segment 6 bases; nucleotides outside the gene matches: 6.